Listed below are T cell receptor beta chains from one sample, sequenced in a study of human versus mouse CDR3 diversity and MHC coevolution. Assay: immunoSEQ multiplex PCR; the TCRdb copy retains only in-frame clones and omits some. The data show about 81,000 clones, 90% to 95% seen once. The sequencing sample was made of naive CD4+ T cells from blood. These receptors originate from a person aged 30-69 years in good health. Each CDR3 is given with its conserved first and last residue. D genes are given only for firm matches. The size field is filled for only some rows; it gives once, few, many or a size class.

CDR3 protein,CDR3 DNA,J gene,V gene,D gene,clone size
CASSLGQGLAGGSYEQYF,TGTGCCAGCAGCTTAGGGCAGGGACTAGCGGGGGGGAGTTACGAGCAGTACTTC,TRBJ2-7,TRBV5-4,TRBD2,-
CASSSPGDEQYF,TGCGCCAGCAGCTCCCCCGGGGACGAGCAGTACTTC,TRBJ2-7,TRBV5-1,-,-
CASSQGARNEKLFF,TGTGCCAGCAGCCAAGGGGCGAGGAATGAAAAACTGTTTTTT,TRBJ1-4,TRBV7-2,-,-
CAISVDSGNEQFF,TGTGCCATCAGTGTTGATAGTGGCAATGAGCAGTTCTTC,TRBJ2-1,TRBV10-3,-,-
CASSMEWTSGSGEQYF,TGTGCCAGTAGTATGGAATGGACTAGCGGGAGTGGGGAGCAGTACTTC,TRBJ2-7,TRBV19,TRBD2,-
CASSDWDRGGGNQPQHF,TGTGCCAGCAGTGATTGGGACAGGGGTGGCGGCAATCAGCCCCAGCATTTT,TRBJ1-5,TRBV6-1,TRBD1,-
CAWKTGIGTDTQYF,TGTGCCTGGAAGACCGGGATAGGCACAGATACGCAGTATTTT,TRBJ2-3,TRBV30,-,-
CASSQDIAGDTDTQYF,TGCGCCAGCAGCCAAGATATTGCGGGGGACACAGATACGCAGTATTTT,TRBJ2-3,TRBV4-3,TRBD2,-
CASGPYGYTF,TGTGCCAGCGGGCCCTATGGCTACACCTTC,TRBJ1-2,TRBV28,-,-
CASSPPSGYQETQYF,TGTGCCAGCTCCCCCCCCTCCGGGTACCAAGAGACCCAGTACTTC,TRBJ2-5,TRBV18,-,-
CASSSGDRPSGNTIYF,TGTGCCAGCAGCAGCGGGGACAGGCCCTCTGGAAACACCATATATTTT,TRBJ1-3,TRBV2,TRBD1,few
CASSLSTAPYEQYF,TGTGCCAGCAGCTTATCGACAGCCCCCTACGAGCAGTACTTC,TRBJ2-7,TRBV7-2,-,-
CASSAGQTYGYTF,TGTGCCAGTAGTGCGGGACAGACCTATGGCTACACCTTC,TRBJ1-2,TRBV19,TRBD1,-
CASSPPNREAYEQFF,TGTGCCAGCTCACCACCAAATCGGGAGGCCTATGAGCAGTTCTTC,TRBJ2-1,TRBV18,TRBD2,-
CASSALAGRDEQFF,TGTGCCAGCAGTGCACTAGCGGGGCGGGATGAGCAGTTCTTC,TRBJ2-1,TRBV6-1,TRBD2,-
CASSHIRDYPHNEQFF,TGTGCCAGCAGCCACATCCGGGACTACCCGCACAATGAGCAGTTCTTC,TRBJ2-1,TRBV14,TRBD2,-
CASSPGGAYGYTF,TGTGCCAGCAGCCCAGGGGGCGCGTATGGCTACACCTTC,TRBJ1-2,TRBV28,TRBD1,-
CASSLRPGNIGYEQYF,TGTGCCAGCAGCTTGCGTCCAGGGAATATAGGCTACGAGCAGTACTTC,TRBJ2-7,TRBV5-7,-,-
CASSLVGTGSSYNEQFF,TGTGCCAGCAGCTTAGTAGGGACAGGGAGCTCCTACAATGAGCAGTTCTTC,TRBJ2-1,TRBV7-2,TRBD1,-
CASSKGGQGTQYF,TGTGCCAGCAGCAAAGGCGGACAAGGGACCCAGTACTTC,TRBJ2-5,TRBV21-1,-,-
CASSLGQANTGELFF,TGTGCCAGCAGCCTCGGACAGGCGAACACCGGGGAGCTGTTTTTT,TRBJ2-2,TRBV7-6,TRBD1,-
CASSLVGGDQPQHF,TGTGCCAGCAGCTTGGTAGGAGGGGATCAGCCCCAGCATTTT,TRBJ1-5,TRBV5-4,-,-
CAISAGQGGYEQYF,TGTGCCATCAGTGCCGGACAGGGGGGATACGAGCAGTACTTC,TRBJ2-7,TRBV10-3,TRBD1,few
CASSPRGLAATDTQYF,TGTGCCAGCAGCCCCCGGGGGCTAGCGGCTACAGATACGCAGTATTTT,TRBJ2-3,TRBV7-6,-,once
CASSDQWTGGYEQYF,TGTGCCAGCAGCGATCAATGGACAGGGGGCTACGAGCAGTACTTC,TRBJ2-7,TRBV6-1,TRBD1,-
CASSSRTGSTDTQYF,TGTGCCAGCAGCTCACGGACAGGGAGCACAGATACGCAGTATTTT,TRBJ2-3,TRBV6-1,TRBD1,-
CATRTSGGAIGEQYF,TGTGCCACACGGACTAGCGGGGGGGCAATCGGCGAGCAGTACTTC,TRBJ2-7,TRBV6-5,TRBD2,-
CASRRTEDYYEQYF,TGTGCCAGCAGACGGACAGAGGATTACTACGAGCAGTACTTC,TRBJ2-7,TRBV2,-,-
CASSAQGGATEAFF,TGTGCCAGCAGTGCCCAGGGTGGAGCCACTGAAGCTTTCTTT,TRBJ1-1,TRBV6-4,-,-
CAWSGGQLVVEQFF,TGTGCCTGGAGTGGAGGACAACTCGTGGTTGAGCAGTTCTTC,TRBJ2-1,TRBV30,-,-
CASSLAGQDNSPLHF,TGTGCCAGCAGCTTGGCCGGACAGGATAATTCACCCCTCCACTTT,TRBJ1-6,TRBV5-4,TRBD1,-
CASSQDSIARGRSGNTIYF,TGCGCCAGCAGCCAAGATTCCATAGCCAGGGGGCGAAGTGGAAACACCATATATTTT,TRBJ1-3,TRBV4-3,TRBD1,-
CASSYSWGDQPQHF,TGTGCCAGCAGTTACTCGTGGGGGGATCAGCCCCAGCATTTT,TRBJ1-5,TRBV6-5,-,-
CASSGSLRGWDEKLFF,TGTGCCAGCAGCGGATCCCTTCGGGGTTGGGATGAAAAACTGTTTTTT,TRBJ1-4,TRBV9,-,-
CASSLTGWNTEAFF,TGTGCCAGCAGCCTGACGGGGTGGAACACTGAAGCTTTCTTT,TRBJ1-1,TRBV11-2,-,-
CASSRGYSSYEQYF,TGTGCCAGCAGCAGGGGGTACAGCTCCTACGAGCAGTACTTC,TRBJ2-7,TRBV11-2,-,-
CASSEPGLAAYEQYF,TGTGCCAGCAGTGAACCGGGACTAGCGGCATACGAGCAGTACTTC,TRBJ2-7,TRBV25-1,TRBD2,-
CASSLVSGETQYF,TGTGCCAGCAGCTTAGTTAGCGGAGAGACCCAGTACTTC,TRBJ2-5,TRBV11-2,-,-
CASSSDRGNYEQYF,TGTGCCAGCAGCTCTGACAGGGGGAACTACGAGCAGTACTTC,TRBJ2-7,TRBV5-8,TRBD1,-
CASSLQGGPNEKLFF,TGTGCCAGCAGCCTACAAGGGGGCCCTAATGAAAAACTGTTTTTT,TRBJ1-4,TRBV7-3,TRBD1,-
CASSLATGTANQPQHF,TGTGCCAGCAGCTTAGCTACCGGGACTGCTAATCAGCCCCAGCATTTT,TRBJ1-5,TRBV7-2,-,-
CASRGGLTSYEQYF,TGTGCCAGCCGGGGGGGCTTAACCTCCTACGAGCAGTACTTC,TRBJ2-7,TRBV6-1,TRBD2,once
CASSPPGAGEKLFF,TGTGCCAGCTCACCACCGGGGGCCGGCGAAAAACTGTTTTTT,TRBJ1-4,TRBV18,-,-
CASSARGSGANVLTF,TGTGCCAGCAGCGCCAGGGGCTCTGGGGCCAACGTCCTGACTTTC,TRBJ2-6,TRBV9,-,-
CASSSGTSGQNEQFF,TGTGCCAGCAGCTCCGGGACTAGCGGACAAAATGAGCAGTTCTTC,TRBJ2-1,TRBV7-2,TRBD2,-
CASSQAGQGRAFF,TGTGCCAGCAGCCAAGCCGGACAAGGTCGGGCTTTCTTT,TRBJ1-1,TRBV14,-,-
CASSSGQGNTEAFF,TGTGCCAGCAGCTCGGGACAGGGGAACACTGAAGCTTTCTTT,TRBJ1-1,TRBV7-8,TRBD1,-
CASSLRSGILYNEQFF,TGTGCCAGCAGTTTGCGCAGCGGTATCCTATACAATGAGCAGTTCTTC,TRBJ2-1,TRBV28,-,-
CASSGGGASSYNEQFF,TGTGCCAGCAGCGGGGGCGGGGCCAGCTCCTACAATGAGCAGTTCTTC,TRBJ2-1,TRBV9,-,once
CAIRDRILNTEAFF,TGTGCCATCAGGGACAGGATCTTGAACACTGAAGCTTTCTTT,TRBJ1-1,TRBV10-3,TRBD1,-
CASSMGGDYEQYF,TGTGCCAGTAGTATGGGAGGAGACTACGAGCAGTACTTC,TRBJ2-7,TRBV19,-,-
CASSLYEQGVSEQYF,TGTGCCAGCAGCTTGTATGAACAGGGGGTGAGCGAGCAGTACTTC,TRBJ2-7,TRBV5-5,TRBD1,-
CASSHGQVNQPQHF,TGTGCCAGCAGCCACGGACAGGTTAATCAGCCCCAGCATTTT,TRBJ1-5,TRBV5-6,TRBD1,once
CAWSVEDPGLNQPQHF,TGTGCCTGGAGTGTGGAGGACCCCGGACTCAATCAGCCCCAGCATTTT,TRBJ1-5,TRBV30,-,-
CASSGQGWYGYTF,TGTGCCAGCTCGGGACAGGGGTGGTATGGCTACACCTTC,TRBJ1-2,TRBV28,TRBD1,-
CASSPGRGSEKLFF,TGTGCCAGCAGTCCGGGGAGGGGTAGTGAAAAACTGTTTTTT,TRBJ1-4,TRBV7-3,-,-
CAWSWANSIETQYF,TGTGCCTGGAGTTGGGCCAATTCCATTGAGACGCAGTATTTT,TRBJ2-3,TRBV30,-,-
CSVEANRGGQPQHF,TGCAGCGTTGAAGCAAACAGGGGGGGGCAGCCCCAGCATTTT,TRBJ1-5,TRBV29-1,TRBD1,-
CASSPNYSGYNEQFF,TGTGCCAGCAGCCCGAACTACTCCGGATACAATGAGCAGTTCTTC,TRBJ2-1,TRBV6-5,-,-
CASSSPGVGNYGYTF,TGTGCCAGCAGCTCCCCAGGGGTCGGAAACTATGGCTACACCTTC,TRBJ1-2,TRBV9,-,-